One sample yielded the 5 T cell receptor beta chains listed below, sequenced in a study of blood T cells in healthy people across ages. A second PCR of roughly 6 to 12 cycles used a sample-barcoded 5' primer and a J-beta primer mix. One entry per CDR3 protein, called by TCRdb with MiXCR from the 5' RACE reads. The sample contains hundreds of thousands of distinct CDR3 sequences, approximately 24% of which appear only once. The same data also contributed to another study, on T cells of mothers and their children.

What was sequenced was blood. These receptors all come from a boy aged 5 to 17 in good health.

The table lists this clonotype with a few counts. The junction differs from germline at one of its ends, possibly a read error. CDR3 protein: CAGSSSAPREKLFF. The CDR3 nucleotides are TGTGCCGGCAGCTCAAGCGCCCCTCGGGAAAAACTGTTTTTT. The chain links TRBV12-3 or TRBV12-4 to TRBJ1-4; no clear D. CDR3 length equals 14 residues.

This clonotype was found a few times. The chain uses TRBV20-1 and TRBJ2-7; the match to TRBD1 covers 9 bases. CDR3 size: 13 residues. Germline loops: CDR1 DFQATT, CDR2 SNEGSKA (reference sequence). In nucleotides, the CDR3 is TGCAGCTGGATGGGGACAGGGTCCTACGAGCAGTACTTC. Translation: CSWMGTGSYEQYF.

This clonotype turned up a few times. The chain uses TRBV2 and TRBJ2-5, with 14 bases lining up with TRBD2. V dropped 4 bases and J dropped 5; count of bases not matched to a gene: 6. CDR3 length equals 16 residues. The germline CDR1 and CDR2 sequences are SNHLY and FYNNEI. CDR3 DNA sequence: TGTGCCAGCAGTGGCGGGACTAGCGGGGGCCGGGAGACCCAGTACTTC. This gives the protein CASSGGTSGGRETQYF.

The chain's CDR3 is CSARKPGLAGGQGELFF. CDR3 bases: TGCAGTGCAAGAAAACCGGGACTAGCGGGAGGGCAGGGGGAGCTGTTTTTT. The chain has TRBV20-1 and TRBJ2-2, with 16 bases fitting TRBD2. There are 17 residues in the CDR3. CDR1 is DFQATT, CDR2 SNEGSKA, per germline (reference sequence). V lost 6 bases, J lost 8 bases, and 12 bases stayed unmatched.

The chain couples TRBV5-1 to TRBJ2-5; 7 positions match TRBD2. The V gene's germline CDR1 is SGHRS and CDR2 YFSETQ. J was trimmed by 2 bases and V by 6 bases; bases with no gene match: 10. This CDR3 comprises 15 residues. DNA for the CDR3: TGCGCCAGCACTCGTGGCGGGGGTGGACAAGAGACCCAGTACTTC. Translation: CASTRGGGGQETQYF.